This TCR beta chain was observed in a study of OX40 agonist ivuxolimab in advanced cancers. Trimming at V came to 2 bases and at J to 2 bases, leaving 7 bases not matched to a gene. This CDR3 contains 17 residues. Germline loops: CDR1 SGHVS, CDR2 FQNEAQ. The table came from immunoSEQ multiplex PCR; TCRdb's copy has only in-frame clones and leaves some out. The top ten clones hold around 0.34% of a sample with tens of thousands of clones, about nine tenths of them seen once. This receptor was identified in an adult with an advanced solid tumor such as melanoma, head and neck, liver or kidney cancer. The starting material was CD4+ or CD8+ T cells sorted from blood, obtained in a trial of the OX40 agonist ivuxolimab. The chain combines TRBV7-8 with TRBJ1-2; 11 positions match TRBD1. The CDR3 region has the DNA TGTGCCAGCAGCTTATCTCGGGACAGGGGGAAGAACTATGGCTACACCTTC. Translation gives CASSLSRDRGKNYGYTF.